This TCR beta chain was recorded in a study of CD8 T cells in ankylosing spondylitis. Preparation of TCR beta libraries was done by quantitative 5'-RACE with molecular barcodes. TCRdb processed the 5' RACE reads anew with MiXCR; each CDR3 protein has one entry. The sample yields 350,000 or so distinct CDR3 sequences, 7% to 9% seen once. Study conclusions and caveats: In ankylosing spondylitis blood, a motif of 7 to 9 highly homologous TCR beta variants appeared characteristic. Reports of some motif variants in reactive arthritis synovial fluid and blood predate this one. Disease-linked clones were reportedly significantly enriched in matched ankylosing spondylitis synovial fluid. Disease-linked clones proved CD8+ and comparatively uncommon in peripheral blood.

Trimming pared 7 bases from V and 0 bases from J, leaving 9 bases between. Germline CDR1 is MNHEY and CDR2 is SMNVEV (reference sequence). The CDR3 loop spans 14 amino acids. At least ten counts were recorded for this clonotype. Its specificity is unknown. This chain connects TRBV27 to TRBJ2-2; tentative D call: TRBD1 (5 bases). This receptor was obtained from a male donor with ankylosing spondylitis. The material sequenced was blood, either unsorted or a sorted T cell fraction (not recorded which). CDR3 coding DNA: TGTGCCAGCAAAGTACAGGCGAACACCGGGGAGCTGTTTTTT. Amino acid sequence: CASKVQANTGELFF.